The 13 T cell receptor beta chains reported below all come from one sample, sequenced in a study of T cell responses to AZD1222 COVID-19 vaccine. The method was immunoSEQ multiplex PCR; TCRdb's version includes in-frame clones alone and lacks a portion of them. Of 150,000 to 200,000 clones in the sample, around 89% were seen once. The input for sequencing was peripheral blood, taken on day 0 of AZD1222 vaccination. The receptor set was obtained from an adult in good health.

The chain joins TRBV28 to TRBJ1-5, with no clear D. V was pared by 3 bases and J by 3 bases, with 12 bases between. Germline V gene sequence: CDR1 MDHEN, CDR2 SYDVKM. There are 15 residues in the CDR3. The CDR3: CASSFRSAPNQPQHF. In DNA, the CDR3 is TGTGCCAGCAGTTTCAGGTCAGCCCCCAATCAGCCCCAGCATTTT.

The chain links TRBV19 to TRBJ1-5; TRBD1 might be the D (5 bases). V was trimmed by 4 bases and J by 6 bases, leaving 7 bases between them. This CDR3 is built from 12 residues. Germline V gene lookup returns CDR1 LNHDA and CDR2 SQIVND (reference sequence). CDR3 nucleotide sequence: TGTGCCAGTAGTACAGGGATTCAGCCCCAGCATTTT. It specifies CASSTGIQPQHF.

This sequence joins TRBV19 and TRBJ1-1; the match to TRBD1 covers 8 bases. V gave up 6 bases and J gave up 5 bases; unmatched junction bases: 5. This CDR3 has 13 residues. Per the germline V gene, CDR1 is LNHDA and CDR2 is SQIVND (reference sequence). The CDR3 coding sequence is TGTGCCAGTAGAACAGGGGGGGGAACTGAAGCTTTCTTT. It translates to CASRTGGGTEAFF.

This clone was seen a single time. The V gene is TRBV4-1, the J gene TRBJ1-4; TRBD1 is a possible D gene (5 bases). The CDR3 runs 16 residues. Germline V CDR1 and CDR2: MGHRA, YSYEKL. The V end was cut by 3 bases, the J end by 4 bases, with 15 bases between. The CDR3 region has the DNA TGCGCCAGCAGCCAGGATAGTCGGGGCCTTAATGAAAAACTGTTTTTT. Its translation is CASSQDSRGLNEKLFF.

V gene TRBV28 combines with J gene TRBJ1-5; the D is unclear. V was clipped by 5 bases and J by 0 bases, with 17 bases between them. The CDR3 has 17 residues. Germline loops: CDR1 MDHEN, CDR2 SYDVKM. CDR3 protein: CASSPPGVRFSNQPQHF. The CDR3 DNA follows: TGTGCCAGCAGTCCCCCCGGCGTACGGTTTAGCAATCAGCCCCAGCATTTT.

The chain combines TRBV7-2 with TRBJ2-5; 11 bases fit TRBD1. The CDR3 extends over 15 amino acids. CDR1 and CDR2 from the germline V gene are SGHTA and FQGNSA. The V and J ends lost 4 bases and 5 bases, in that order; junction bases with no gene match: 6. The CDR3 sequence is CASSSGQGAWETQYF. The CDR3 DNA reads as TGTGCCAGCAGCTCAGGACAGGGGGCGTGGGAGACCCAGTACTTC.

The chain links TRBV6-5 to TRBJ2-7; TRBD2 might be the D (7 bases). This CDR3 comprises 14 residues. Trimming pared 7 bases from V and 0 bases from J, leaving 13 bases between. The germline V gene has CDR1 MNHEY and CDR2 SVGAGI. In nucleotides, the CDR3 is TGTGCCAGCAAGGGAGGGGGTGGCTCCTACGAGCAGTACTTC. Residues: CASKGGGGSYEQYF.

V is TRBV18 and J is TRBJ1-1; D remains ambiguous. Germline CDR1 is KGHSH and CDR2 is LQKENI. The CDR3 has 14 amino acids. V dropped 0 bases and J dropped 3 bases, with 8 bases sitting between them. Here the CDR3 reads CASSPPSEDTEAFF. CDR3 coding DNA: TGTGCCAGCTCACCACCGTCCGAGGACACTGAAGCTTTCTTT.

This chain connects TRBV5-4 to TRBJ2-3; 7 nucleotides match TRBD1. The ends lost 3 bases at V and 4 bases at J; junction bases unmatched: 8. Per germline, CDR1 SGHNT and CDR2 YYREEE (reference sequence). The CDR3 contains 15 residues. The CDR3 region has the DNA TGTGCCAGCAGCTCCAAGACAGGGAGAGCAGATACGCAGTATTTT. It is translated as CASSSKTGRADTQYF.

The chain couples TRBV6-2 or TRBV6-3 to TRBJ1-1, with a possible D match to TRBD1 (5 bases). The CDR3 extends over 14 amino acids. V shed 2 bases and J shed 3 bases, with 10 bases lying between them. The germline V gene encodes CDR1 MNHEY and CDR2 SVGEGT. This CDR3 is CASSYGGGDTEAFF. The CDR3 nucleotides read TGTGCCAGCAGTTACGGGGGAGGGGACACTGAAGCTTTCTTT.

The chain is built from TRBV7-9 and TRBJ2-1; 8 nucleotides line up with TRBD1. The CDR3 extends over 16 amino acids. Trimming removed 1 base from V and 3 bases from J; junction bases left unmatched: 5. Germline values: CDR1 SEHNR, CDR2 FQNEAQ (reference sequence). Here the CDR3 reads CASSLVTGGYYNEQFF. The CDR3 DNA is TGTGCCAGCAGCTTAGTTACAGGGGGGTACTACAATGAGCAGTTCTTC.

Only one count was recorded for this clone. The gene calls are TRBV7-2 and TRBJ1-4, with a weak D call TRBD1 (6 bases). Trimming left V 3 bases short and J 2 bases short, with 7 bases between. In germline, CDR1 is SGHTA, CDR2 FQGNSA. The CDR3 consists of 14 residues. This CDR3 reads CASSFQGTNEKLFF. The DNA for the CDR3 is TGTGCCAGCAGCTTCCAGGGGACTAATGAAAAACTGTTTTTT.

The V gene is TRBV7-9, the J gene TRBJ1-1; D is unclear. Trimming cost V 6 bases and J 5 bases, with 10 bases left between them. Germline CDR1 reads SEHNR; CDR2 reads FQNEAQ (reference sequence). The CDR3 length is 12 residues. CDR3 amino acids: CASSPVNTEAFF. Written as DNA, the CDR3 is TGTGCCAGCAGTCCCGTAAATACTGAAGCTTTCTTT.